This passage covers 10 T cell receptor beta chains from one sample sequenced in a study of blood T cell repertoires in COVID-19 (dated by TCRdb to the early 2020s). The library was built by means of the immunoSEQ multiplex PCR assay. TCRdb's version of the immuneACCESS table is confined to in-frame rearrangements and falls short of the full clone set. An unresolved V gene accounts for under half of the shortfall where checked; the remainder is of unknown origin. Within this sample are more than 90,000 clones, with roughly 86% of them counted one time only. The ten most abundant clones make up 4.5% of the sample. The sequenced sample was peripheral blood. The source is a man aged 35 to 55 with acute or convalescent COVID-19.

The CDR3 is CASSEPGQPNTEAFF. Here the CDR3 DNA reads TGTGCCAGCAGCGAACCTGGACAGCCGAACACTGAAGCTTTCTTT. The genes are TRBV25-1 and TRBJ1-1; possibly TRBD1 for D (6 bases). Germline values: CDR1 MGHDK, CDR2 SYGVNS. Trimming shortened V by 6 bases and J by 1 base, and 15 bases separated the two germline ends. The CDR3 runs to 15 residues.

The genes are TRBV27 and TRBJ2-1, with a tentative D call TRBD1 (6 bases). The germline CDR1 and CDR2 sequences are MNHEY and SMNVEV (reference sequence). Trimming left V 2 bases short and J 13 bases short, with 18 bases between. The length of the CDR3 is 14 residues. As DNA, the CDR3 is TGTGCCAGCAGTTTAGGGCACAGGGCCCTACAACAGTTCTTC. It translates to CASSLGHRALQQFF.

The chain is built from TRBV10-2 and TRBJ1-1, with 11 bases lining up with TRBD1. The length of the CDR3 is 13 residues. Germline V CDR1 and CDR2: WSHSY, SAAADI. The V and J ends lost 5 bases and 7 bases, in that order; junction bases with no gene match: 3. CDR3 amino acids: CASSRTGGGEAFF. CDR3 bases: TGCGCCAGCAGTAGGACAGGGGGCGGTGAAGCTTTCTTT.

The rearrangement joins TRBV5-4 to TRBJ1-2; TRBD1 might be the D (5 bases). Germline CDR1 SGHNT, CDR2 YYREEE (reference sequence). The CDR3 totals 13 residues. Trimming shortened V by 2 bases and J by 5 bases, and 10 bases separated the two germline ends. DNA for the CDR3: TGTGCCAGCAGCTTTAAACAGGATTATGGCTACACCTTC. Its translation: CASSFKQDYGYTF.

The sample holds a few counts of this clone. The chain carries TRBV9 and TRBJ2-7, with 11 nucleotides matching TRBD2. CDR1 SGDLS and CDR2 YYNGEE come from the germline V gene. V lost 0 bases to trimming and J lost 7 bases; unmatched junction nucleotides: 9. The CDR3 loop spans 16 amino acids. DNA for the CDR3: TGTGCCAGCAGCGTAGCTAGCGGGGGGCCGCCTGGGGAGCAGTACTTC. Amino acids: CASSVASGGPPGEQYF.

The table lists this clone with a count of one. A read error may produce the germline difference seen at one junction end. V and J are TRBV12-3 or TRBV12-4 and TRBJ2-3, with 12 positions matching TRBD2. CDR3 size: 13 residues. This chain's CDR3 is CASSASLAGGAHF. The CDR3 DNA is TGTGCCAGCAGTGCCTCACTAGCGGGGGGCGCTCATTTT.

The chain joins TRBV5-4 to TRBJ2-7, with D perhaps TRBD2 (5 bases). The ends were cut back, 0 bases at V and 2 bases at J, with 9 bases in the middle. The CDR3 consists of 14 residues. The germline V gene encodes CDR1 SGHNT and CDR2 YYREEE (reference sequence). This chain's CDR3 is CASSLAGYTYEQYF. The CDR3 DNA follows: TGTGCCAGCAGCTTGGCGGGGTACACCTACGAGCAGTACTTC.

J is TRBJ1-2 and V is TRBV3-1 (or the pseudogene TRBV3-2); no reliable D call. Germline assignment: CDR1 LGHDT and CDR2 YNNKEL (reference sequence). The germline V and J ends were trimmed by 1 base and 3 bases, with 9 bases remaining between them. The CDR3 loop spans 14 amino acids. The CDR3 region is CASSQVAGDYGYTF. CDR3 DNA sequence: TGTGCCAGCAGCCAAGTGGCAGGTGACTATGGCTACACCTTC.

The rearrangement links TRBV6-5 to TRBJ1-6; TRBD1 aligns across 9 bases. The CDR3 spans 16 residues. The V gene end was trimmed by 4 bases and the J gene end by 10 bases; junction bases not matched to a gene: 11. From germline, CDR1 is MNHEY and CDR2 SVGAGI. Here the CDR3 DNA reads TGTGCCAGCAGTTCGACTGAGACAGGGGGAAACTCACCCCTCCACTTT. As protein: CASSSTETGGNSPLHF.

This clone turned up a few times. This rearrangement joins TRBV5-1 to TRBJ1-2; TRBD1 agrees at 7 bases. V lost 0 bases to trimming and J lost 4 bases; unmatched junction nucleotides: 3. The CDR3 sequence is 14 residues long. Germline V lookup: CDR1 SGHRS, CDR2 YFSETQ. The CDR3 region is CASSLEGTAYGYTF. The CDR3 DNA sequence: TGCGCCAGCAGCTTGGAAGGGACAGCCTATGGCTACACCTTC.